This paragraph covers one TCR beta chain sequence. Its matching antigen is unknown. A much larger clonotype is one base distant, so this may be a read error. One entry per CDR3 protein results from TCRdb running MiXCR on the 5' RACE reads. The sample carries 55,000 to 70,000 distinct CDR3 sequences, under 5.5% recorded once. These data are taken from a study of neurological immune-mediated disorders. General study results and limits: The level of TCR clonal expansion was highest in patients with HTLV-1-associated myelopathy and lowest in multiple sclerosis, where it fell below the level seen in healthy controls.

This CDR3 has 13 residues. Germline V gene sequence: CDR1 SGHTA, CDR2 FQGNSA. The germline V and J ends were trimmed by 3 bases and 4 bases, with 8 bases remaining between them. Sequencing was carried out using PBMCs. The TCR originated in a woman in her forties or fifties with multiple sclerosis. The J gene is TRBJ2-3, the V gene TRBV7-2; D call uncertain. CDR3 loop: CASSFRVADTQYF. The CDR3 nucleotides are TGTGCCAGCAGCTTTCGGGTCGCAGATACGCAGTATTTT.